A selection of T cell receptor beta chains follows, all from one sample in a study of blood T cell repertoires in COVID-19. Some clones are missing from TCRdb's copy, which holds only in-frame ones; the method was immunoSEQ multiplex PCR. The sample lists about 300,000 clones, around 82% occurring once. Input material: peripheral blood. Receptor source: a woman aged 45-65 years who had recovered from COVID-19. The CDR3 runs from the conserved cysteine through the conserved F or W.

v_call cdr3_length cdr3_aa
TRBV18 16 CASSPPTGGNSGELFF
TRBV30 14 CAWSRQGSSSEAFF
TRBV13 15 CASSSEGQGGETQYF
TRBV12-3/TRBV12-4 11 CASSLGGTQYF
TRBV28 14 CASSLVADQETQYF
TRBV23-1 17 CASTSDFTGTGAHEQYF
TRBV21-1 16 CASSTWDSGCPGELFF
TRBV19 15 CASSIVTKGADTQYF
TRBV11-2 15 CASSLAGLTEYEQYF
TRBV5-1 15 CASSPDTRMNTEAFF
TRBV30 13 CAWTGRGLDTQYF
TRBV7-7 14 CATTAGTNTGELFF
TRBV4-3 14 CASSQGRGVDGYTF
TRBV6-1 13 CASRPSADGELFF
TRBV7-2 14 CASSFSRGADTQYF
TRBV9 14 CASSPGTGVEKLFF
TRBV9 14 CASSVGQGAYEQYF
TRBV5-1 16 CASSLEVAGGPDTQYF
TRBV7-9 15 CASSLHRGGPGEQFF
TRBV24-1 12 CATSVGADTQYF